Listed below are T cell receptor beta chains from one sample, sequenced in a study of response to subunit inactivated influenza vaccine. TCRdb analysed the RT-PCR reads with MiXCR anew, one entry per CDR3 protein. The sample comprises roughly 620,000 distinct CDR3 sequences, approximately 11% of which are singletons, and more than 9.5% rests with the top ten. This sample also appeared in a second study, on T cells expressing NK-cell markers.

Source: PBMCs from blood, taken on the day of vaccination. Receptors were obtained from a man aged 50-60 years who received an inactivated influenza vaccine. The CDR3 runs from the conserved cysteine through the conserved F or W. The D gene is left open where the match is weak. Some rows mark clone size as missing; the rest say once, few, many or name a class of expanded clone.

TGCAGCGTTGGGGGGACTCAGGGGTATGGGGCCAAAAACATTCAGTACTTC | CSVGGTQGYGAKNIQYF | 17 | TRBJ2-4 | TRBV29-1 | - | -
TGTAGCAATCAGCCCCAGCATTTT | CSNQPQHF | 8 | TRBJ1-5 | TRBV15 | - | many
TGTGCCAGCAGCCCCTGGACTAGCGGGTTTGGGGGGGAGCTGTTTTTT | CASSPWTSGFGGELFF | 16 | TRBJ2-2 | TRBV7-2 | TRBD2 | -
TGCGCCAGCAGCTTCAGGGGAATGTCCGGGGAGCTGTTTTTT | CASSFRGMSGELFF | 14 | TRBJ2-2 | TRBV5-1 | - | few
TGTGCCTGCCATGCCGAGACAGGGGGCTACGAGCAGTACTTC | CACHAETGGYEQYF | 14 | TRBJ2-7 | TRBV25-1 | TRBD1 | -
TGTGCCATCAGTGAGCAATTAGCGGGGGCCGCAGAGACCCAGTACTTC | CAISEQLAGAAETQYF | 16 | TRBJ2-5 | TRBV10-3 | TRBD2 | few
TGTGCCAGCAGTTTTGGGGTAGGGCGGAGCGAGCAGTACTTC | CASSFGVGRSEQYF | 14 | TRBJ2-7 | TRBV12-3/TRBV12-4 | - | many
TGCGCCAGCAGCTTGGCCTTGGCTAGCGGGGTGCAAGAGACCCAGTACTTC | CASSLALASGVQETQYF | 17 | TRBJ2-5 | TRBV5-1 | TRBD2 | -
TGTGCCAGCAGCCAAGTTTTGGACTCGTACAATGAGCAGTTCTTC | CASSQVLDSYNEQFF | 15 | TRBJ2-1 | TRBV3-1 | - | few
TGTGCCAGCAGCTTAGCCGGTCACAGGGTGAGCGATGAGCAGTTCTTC | CASSLAGHRVSDEQFF | 16 | TRBJ2-1 | TRBV7-2 | - | few
TGTGCCTGGACGCGTGGGGGAACCGGGGAGCTGTTTTTT | CAWTRGGTGELFF | 13 | TRBJ2-2 | TRBV30 | - | -
TGTGCCAGCAGCTTGGGATCCCACTACAATGAGCAGTTCTTC | CASSLGSHYNEQFF | 14 | TRBJ2-1 | TRBV7-9 | - | few
TGCGCCAGCAGCTTGGGGCTAGCGGGATACACAGATACGCAGTATTTT | CASSLGLAGYTDTQYF | 16 | TRBJ2-3 | TRBV5-1 | TRBD2 | few
TGTGCCAGCAAGGGACAGGCACGCTACGAGCAGTACTTC | CASKGQARYEQYF | 13 | TRBJ2-7 | TRBV28 | TRBD1 | -
TGTGCCAGCAGTGACCCCACCCCGGGACTAGCGGGGGGCCAAGAGACCCAGTACTTC | CASSDPTPGLAGGQETQYF | 19 | TRBJ2-5 | TRBV25-1 | TRBD2 | -
TGTGCCAGCAGTGGCGGACGACAGGGATACGAGCAGTACTTC | CASSGGRQGYEQYF | 14 | TRBJ2-7 | TRBV2 | TRBD1 | few
TGTGCCAGCAGCTTGGTAAGGGGGCGATTCTACAATGAGCAGTTCTTC | CASSLVRGRFYNEQFF | 16 | TRBJ2-1 | TRBV5-4 | TRBD1 | -
TGCGCCAGCAGCCAACTAGGCCTCAATGAGCAGTTCTTC | CASSQLGLNEQFF | 13 | TRBJ2-1 | TRBV4-3 | - | -
TGTGCCAGCATATTGCTTAGGGGGACCACCGGGGAGCTGTTTTTT | CASILLRGTTGELFF | 15 | TRBJ2-2 | TRBV6-1 | - | -
TGCGCCAGCAGCTTGGTGTCAGGGGCGGGTGAGCAGTTCTTC | CASSLVSGAGEQFF | 14 | TRBJ2-1 | TRBV5-1 | - | once
TGCAGTGCTAGAGGGGACAGGGTTGGAGCCACTGAAGCTTTCTTT | CSARGDRVGATEAFF | 15 | TRBJ1-1 | TRBV20-1 | TRBD1 | -
TGCGCCAGCAGCTTGGATCGACGGAGCTCTGGAAACACCATATATTTT | CASSLDRRSSGNTIYF | 16 | TRBJ1-3 | TRBV5-1 | - | few
TGTGCCACCTCGAGGACTAGCGGGGGGTTTTACGAGCAGTACTTC | CATSRTSGGFYEQYF | 15 | TRBJ2-7 | TRBV6-1 | TRBD2 | -
TGCAGTGCTAGAGCGTGGAGGGGCAGCGGGAATCAGCCCCAGCATTTT | CSARAWRGSGNQPQHF | 16 | TRBJ1-5 | TRBV20-1 | - | many
TGCGCCAGCAGCCAGGGCCGCGGCAGAACCTATGGCTACACCTTC | CASSQGRGRTYGYTF | 15 | TRBJ1-2 | TRBV4-3 | - | -
TGTGCCAGCAGTTACTCGTACCGGGACACCCAGCAAGGAACGCAGTATTTT | CASSYSYRDTQQGTQYF | 17 | TRBJ2-3 | TRBV6-2/TRBV6-3 | - | -
TGTGCCACCAGCAGATCGGACAGGGGGATCTACGAGCAGTACTTC | CATSRSDRGIYEQYF | 15 | TRBJ2-7 | TRBV15 | TRBD1 | many
TGCAGCGTTGACAGGGTTGGGAAAGAGACCCAGTACTTC | CSVDRVGKETQYF | 13 | TRBJ2-5 | TRBV29-1 | - | -
TGTGCCAGCAGCTTGTCGGGGCAGGAGCCGGGCGGGGAGCTGTTTTTT | CASSLSGQEPGGELFF | 16 | TRBJ2-2 | TRBV5-6 | - | few
TGCAGCAGGGCCCAGGGATACGAGCAGTACTTC | CSRAQGYEQYF | 11 | TRBJ2-7 | TRBV20-1 | - | few
TGTGCCATCAGCAAAGTGTTTCGGGGTAGTGTCACCGGGGAGCTGTTTTTT | CAISKVFRGSVTGELFF | 17 | TRBJ2-2 | TRBV10-3 | - | few
TGTGCCAGCAGTTTTTCAGGGAGGAACACCGGGGAGCTGTTTTTT | CASSFSGRNTGELFF | 15 | TRBJ2-2 | TRBV12-3/TRBV12-4 | - | -
TGCGCCAGCAGCCAAGAAGGCCTGCCTACCTCCTACGAGCAGTACTTC | CASSQEGLPTSYEQYF | 16 | TRBJ2-7 | TRBV4-3 | - | -
TGTGCCAGCAGCTCTTTAGTCACCGGGGAGCTGTTTTTT | CASSSLVTGELFF | 13 | TRBJ2-2 | TRBV5-4 | - | many
TGCAGCGTTGAAGTAGCCGCGACAGGGGCCGGAGAGACCCAGTACTTC | CSVEVAATGAGETQYF | 16 | TRBJ2-5 | TRBV29-1 | TRBD1 | few
TGTGCCAGCTCACCATCCCTCACAGGGGGAAGAGTTAACTATGGCTACACCTTC | CASSPSLTGGRVNYGYTF | 18 | TRBJ1-2 | TRBV18 | TRBD1 | -
TGTGCCAGCAGCGGGGGACTAGCGGGAGGCGAGCAGTACTTC | CASSGGLAGGEQYF | 14 | TRBJ2-7 | TRBV7-2 | TRBD2 | -
TGCAGTGCTAGAGTGGGGGGGACGCTTGGCAATGAGCAGTTCTTC | CSARVGGTLGNEQFF | 15 | TRBJ2-1 | TRBV20-1 | TRBD2 | -
TGTGCCAGCAGCCAAGATGGGCGACTAGCGGGAGGTTCCGAGCAGTACTTC | CASSQDGRLAGGSEQYF | 17 | TRBJ2-7 | TRBV4-2 | TRBD2 | -
TGTGCCATCTGGGACACGGGGGGCACTGAAGCTTTCTTT | CAIWDTGGTEAFF | 13 | TRBJ1-1 | TRBV10-3 | - | -
TGCGCCAGCAGCTTGGCGCGGGGGGCCGCCGGGGAGCTGTTTTTT | CASSLARGAAGELFF | 15 | TRBJ2-2 | TRBV5-1 | TRBD2 | -
TGCGCCAGCAGCACCCACCTGGGACCATCTGGGACAGATACGCAGTATTTT | CASSTHLGPSGTDTQYF | 17 | TRBJ2-3 | TRBV5-1 | - | many
TGCAGTGCTAGGAGTGGATCCTACCTTTCCAATGAGCAGTTCTTC | CSARSGSYLSNEQFF | 15 | TRBJ2-1 | TRBV20-1 | - | few
TGCAGTGCTTCGGGACAGCTCTCCTACAATGAGCAGTTCTTC | CSASGQLSYNEQFF | 14 | TRBJ2-1 | TRBV20-1 | TRBD1 | -
TGTGCCAGCAGCTTAGGCGCTAGTGCGGGAGTGTTAGATGAGCAGTTCTTC | CASSLGASAGVLDEQFF | 17 | TRBJ2-1 | TRBV7-2 | TRBD2 | -
TGTGCCAGTGCGGTGTCAGGGCCCTACGAGCAGTACTTC | CASAVSGPYEQYF | 13 | TRBJ2-7 | TRBV19 | - | few
TGCGCCAGCAGTCTAGCGGGGGAACTCTACAATGAGCAGTTCTTC | CASSLAGELYNEQFF | 15 | TRBJ2-1 | TRBV10-1 | TRBD2 | few
TGTGCCAGCAGCCAAGGGGACGGGAATTCACCCCTCCACTTT | CASSQGDGNSPLHF | 14 | TRBJ1-6 | TRBV3-1 | - | -
TGTGCCAGCAGCCCCAGCGGGGGTCGCTCCTACAATGAGCAGTTCTTC | CASSPSGGRSYNEQFF | 16 | TRBJ2-1 | TRBV11-3 | TRBD2 | few
TGTGCCAGCAGCCAAAGGGGGGTTGGCACCGGGGAGCTGTTTTTT | CASSQRGVGTGELFF | 15 | TRBJ2-2 | TRBV3-1 | - | few
TGCGCCAGCAGCCAAGGAGATCCGGGCGGGAGACCACACAATGAGCAGTTCTTC | CASSQGDPGGRPHNEQFF | 18 | TRBJ2-1 | TRBV4-3 | TRBD2 | -